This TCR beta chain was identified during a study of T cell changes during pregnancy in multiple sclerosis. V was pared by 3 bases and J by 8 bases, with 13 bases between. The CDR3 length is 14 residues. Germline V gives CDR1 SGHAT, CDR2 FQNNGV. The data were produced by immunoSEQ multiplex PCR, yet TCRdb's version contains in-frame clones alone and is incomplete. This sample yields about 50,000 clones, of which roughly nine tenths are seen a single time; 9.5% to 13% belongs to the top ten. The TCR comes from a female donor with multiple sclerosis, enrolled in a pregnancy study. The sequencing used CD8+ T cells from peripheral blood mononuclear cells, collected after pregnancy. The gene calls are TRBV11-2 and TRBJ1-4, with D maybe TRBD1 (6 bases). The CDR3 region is CASSFVGGDEKLFF. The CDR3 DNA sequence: TGTGCCAGCAGCTTTGTTGGGGGCGACGAAAAACTGTTTTTT.